This TCR beta chain was captured in a study of blood T cell repertoires in COVID-19 (dated by TCRdb to 2018 to 2021). Notes on the research overall: The collaborator samples originated in the United States, Italy and Spain and spanned the acute and convalescent phases of COVID-19. The prospective study material was composed of cDNA or gDNA derived from T cells, B-cell-depleted T cells, or PBMCs. Deeply sampled blood TCRbeta repertoires from subjects exposed to, actively infected with, or recovered from COVID-19 were included in the dataset. The repertoires were released in a freely available public database intended as a resource for research on the immune response to SARS-CoV-2. Samples came from the ongoing ImmuneRACE study (first 160 participants) plus 1,254 subjects from 6 global collaborators. The sample metadata nearly always contained a de-identified subject ID, COVID-19 status, age in years and sex. HLA class I and class II types, where available, came from metadata supplied by the sample provider rather than from assay-based typing. Findings and caveats that apply to the study as a whole: The amount of clinical and demographic metadata varied by source and participant and was provided uncurated.

On this clone: It has no known antigen specificity. Per-nucleotide qualities are absent, and no much larger clonotype sits a single base away.

The immunoSEQ Assay, a bias-controlled multiplex PCR, was used to amplify TCRbeta CDR3 regions from genomic DNA. Processing in the source paper ran as follows. Nucleated cell counts per sample were estimated from amplification of reference gene primers within the assay. To quantify the absolute abundance of each unique TCRbeta CDR3 rearrangement, sequence reads were collapsed and filtered. For each sample, productive Simpson clonality was calculated by taking the square root of Simpson's diversity index across productive rearrangements. TCRdb carries this immuneACCESS record with in-frame sequences only. Its versions omit some clonotypes, under half of them owing to an unresolved V gene in the studies checked, with the rest unexplained. V and J calls and clone size are as listed in that table; D and trimming were resolved from the DNA. The sample table records 60,000 to 75,000 clones; 79% of these occur just once. About 26% of the sample comes from the top ten.

The collaborating institutions used their own protocols to collect whole blood in K2EDTA tubes. Collaborator samples were shipped for TCRbeta analysis as frozen whole blood, isolated PBMCs, or DNA extracted from either sample type. V loses 2 bases of germline sequence and J loses 1 base, and the interval between the two ends is 6 bases. From the germline V gene, CDR1 is SGHRS and CDR2 is YFSETQ. Counted from cysteine to phenylalanine, this CDR3 has 13 amino acids. The CDR3 DNA has 39 bases and is translated from base 1. The specimen was peripheral blood. This TCR was recovered from a man between 60 and 75 years old with active or convalescent COVID-19. This receptor chain uses TRBV5-1 and TRBJ2-5, with an unclear D gene assignment. The CDR3 in this case is CASSFSSQETQYF. DNA sequence: TGCGCCAGCAGCTTCTCGAGCCAAGAGACCCAGTACTTC. Where the CDR3 stops, the reference TRBV5-1 and TRBJ2-5 genes take over; the full variable domain is KAGVTQTPRYLIKTRGQQVTLSCSPISGHRSVSWYQQTPGQGLQFLFEYFSETQRNKGNFPGRFSGRQFSNSRSEMNVSTLELGDSALYLCASSFSSQETQYFGPGTRLLVL.